This is a list of T cell receptor beta chains from one sample in a study of T cell responses to AZD1222 COVID-19 vaccine. The data were produced by immunoSEQ multiplex PCR, yet TCRdb's version contains in-frame clones alone and is incomplete. The table lists roughly 180,000 clones, nearly 95% of them singletons. The sequenced sample was peripheral blood, obtained 28 days after the second AZD1222 dose. The receptors shown here come from an adult who received the AZD1222 COVID-19 vaccine. CDR3s include the opening cysteine and the closing phenylalanine or tryptophan. The order of the fields is V gene, J gene, clone size, D gene, CDR3 protein, CDR3 DNA. A D gene is named only where the DNA matches it firmly. Rows may omit the clone size; those that give it use once, few, many or a size class.

>TRBV6-6|TRBJ2-5|-|-
CASSYTETQYF
TGTGCCAGCAGTTACACAGAGACCCAGTACTTC
>TRBV28|TRBJ1-4|-|-
CASSLHLSTNEKLFF
TGTGCCAGCAGTTTACATCTTTCAACTAATGAAAAACTGTTTTTT
>TRBV19|TRBJ1-5|-|-
CASSIGGGRLFNQPQHF
TGTGCCAGTAGTATAGGGGGCGGCAGACTATTCAATCAGCCCCAGCATTTT
>TRBV4-1|TRBJ2-7|-|-
CASSQDLKSEQYF
TGCGCCAGCAGCCAAGACCTGAAGTCAGAGCAGTACTTC
>TRBV4-1|TRBJ2-5|-|TRBD2
CASSQGRTSGETQYF
TGCGCCAGCAGCCAAGGCCGGACTAGCGGGGAGACCCAGTACTTC
>TRBV27|TRBJ1-2|-|-
CASSLRANYGYTF
TGTGCCAGCAGTTTAAGGGCTAACTATGGCTACACCTTC
>TRBV6-5|TRBJ2-5|-|TRBD1
CASTPQGMRETQYF
TGTGCCAGCACCCCACAGGGGATGAGAGAGACCCAGTACTTC
>TRBV29-1|TRBJ1-3|-|-
CSVVVTASGNTIYF
TGCAGCGTTGTGGTAACAGCCTCTGGAAACACCATATATTTT
>TRBV7-8|TRBJ2-1|-|TRBD2
CASSSIRLAGGSYNEQFF
TGTGCCAGCAGCTCCATACGGCTAGCGGGGGGCTCCTACAATGAGCAGTTCTTC
>TRBV5-1|TRBJ2-7|-|TRBD1
CASSLIQGDDEQYF
TGCGCCAGCAGCTTGATACAGGGGGACGACGAGCAGTACTTC
>TRBV6-4|TRBJ2-5|-|TRBD2
CASSEVTSGHQETQYF
TGTGCCAGCAGTGAAGTGACTAGCGGGCACCAAGAGACCCAGTACTTC
>TRBV6-5|TRBJ2-1|-|TRBD1
CASSYSTGGAYEQFF
TGTGCCAGCAGTTACTCGACAGGGGGCGCGTATGAGCAGTTCTTC
>TRBV28|TRBJ2-2|once|-
CASSLQGVTGELFF
TGTGCCAGCAGTTTACAGGGAGTCACCGGGGAGCTGTTTTTT
>TRBV7-9|TRBJ2-7|-|TRBD2
CASSPSGGSYEQYF
TGTGCCAGCAGCCCTAGCGGGGGCTCCTACGAGCAGTACTTC
>TRBV19|TRBJ2-3|-|TRBD2
CASSPSTSGGTDTQYF
TGTGCCAGTAGTCCCTCTACTAGCGGCGGCACAGATACGCAGTATTTT
>TRBV10-3|TRBJ1-5|-|-
CAITREEDQPQHF
TGTGCCATCACCAGGGAGGAAGATCAGCCCCAGCATTTT
>TRBV4-3|TRBJ1-1|-|-
CASSQDGVFTEAFF
TGCGCCAGCAGCCAAGATGGGGTTTTTACTGAAGCTTTCTTT
>TRBV2|TRBJ2-7|-|-
CASSEVHEQYF
TGTGCCAGCAGTGAGGTCCACGAGCAGTACTTC
>TRBV6-5|TRBJ2-3|-|-
CASSTTRQDTQYF
TGTGCCAGCAGTACCACTCGTCAGGATACGCAGTATTTT
>TRBV5-4|TRBJ2-5|-|TRBD2
CASSFGTSGGAAQYF
TGTGCCAGCAGCTTCGGGACTAGCGGGGGGGCGGCCCAGTACTTC
>TRBV2|TRBJ2-5|-|-
CASSYLGSQETQYF
TGTGCCAGCAGTTACCTCGGGTCCCAAGAGACCCAGTACTTC
>TRBV27|TRBJ1-2|-|-
CASSLGGGWLDGGYTF
TGTGCCAGCAGTTTAGGTGGAGGTTGGCTAGATGGTGGCTACACCTTC
>TRBV6-5|TRBJ2-1|-|-
CASSPILYNEQFF
TGTGCCAGCAGTCCTATACTCTACAATGAGCAGTTCTTC
>TRBV12-3/TRBV12-4|TRBJ2-7|few|-
CASSGHPSYEQYF
TGTGCCAGCAGTGGACACCCCTCCTACGAGCAGTACTTC